Shown below are 25 T cell receptor beta chains from a single sample sequenced in a study of vaccination and CD4 T cells after COVID-19. Treatment here: roughly 10-day PBMC culture with coronavirus spike peptide pools or control peptides (ViraFEST assay). No antigen has been assigned to these receptors. The Oncomine TCR Beta short-read assay sequenced DNA from cultured CD4+ T cells. TCRdb passed the PCR reads through MiXCR, listing each CDR3 protein once. The table lists some 18,000 distinct CDR3 sequences, 40% to 60% of them singletons. This sample comprised CD4+ T cells from blood, cultured in vitro, obtained before SARS-CoV-2 vaccination. The origin of the receptors is a human donor who had recovered from COVID-19.

The chain recombines TRBV27 with TRBJ2-2; D may be TRBD1 (7 bases). Trimming pared 3 bases from V and 3 bases from J, leaving 14 bases between. Germline-derived CDR1 and CDR2 are MNHEY and SMNVEV (reference sequence). CDR3 length equals 16 residues. The CDR3 DNA reads as TGTGCCAGCAGTTTCACAGGGGAGGCGGACACCGGGGAGCTGTTTTTT. It translates to CASSFTGEADTGELFF.

The chain employs TRBV20-1 and TRBJ2-3, with D unresolved. Germline loops: CDR1 DFQATT, CDR2 SNEGSKA (reference sequence). Trimming stripped 5 bases from V and 1 base from J, with 16 bases between. The CDR3 covers 15 residues. The CDR3 sequence: CSAPNPRLGTDTQYF. In DNA form, the CDR3 reads TGCAGTGCTCCCAATCCTAGACTGGGCACAGATACGCAGTATTTT.

This sequence joins TRBV7-6 and TRBJ2-3, with a weak D call TRBD2 (5 bases). The CDR3 contains 13 residues. V shed 4 bases and J shed 0 bases, with 5 bases lying between them. CDR1 and CDR2 from the germline V gene are SGHVS and FNYEAQ. The CDR3 coding sequence is TGTGCCAGCAGCTGGACTAGCACAGATACGCAGTATTTT. It codes for CASSWTSTDTQYF.

V usage is TRBV10-3 and J usage is TRBJ1-2, with D possibly being TRBD1 (6 bases). The ends were cut back, 6 bases at V and 4 bases at J, with 9 bases in the middle. The germline CDR1 and CDR2 sequences are ENHRY and SYGVKD. CDR3 length: 12 residues. The CDR3 sequence: CAISTGLYGYTF. Written as DNA, the CDR3 is TGTGCCATCAGCACAGGGCTCTATGGCTACACCTTC.

The rearrangement uses TRBV10-3 and TRBJ2-7; D not certain. The CDR3 is 11 residues long. V lost 5 bases to trimming and J lost 7 bases, with 9 bases between them. Germline loops: CDR1 ENHRY, CDR2 SYGVKD. CDR3 sequence reads: CAISQSREQYF. Written as DNA, the CDR3 is TGTGCCATCAGTCAATCTAGGGAGCAGTACTTC.

The gene calls are TRBV19 and TRBJ1-1; TRBD1 is a possible D gene (6 bases). The CDR3 is made up of 13 amino acids. V was trimmed by 3 bases and J by 3 bases, leaving 8 bases between them. CDR1 and CDR2 from the germline V gene are LNHDA and SQIVND (reference sequence). CDR3 loop: CASSIRTDTEAFF. The CDR3 DNA sequence: TGTGCCAGTAGTATCCGGACAGACACTGAAGCTTTCTTT.

This clonotype has a handful of counts. CDR3 DNA: TGTGCCAGTAGTATAGATCTACCCGGGAGCTCTGGGGCCAACGTCCTGACTTTC. It yields the protein CASSIDLPGSSGANVLTF. J is TRBJ2-6 and V is TRBV19; possible D gene TRBD2, 6 bases. Trimming took off 0 bases at V and 0 bases at J, with 12 bases between the two ends. CDR3 size: 18 residues. Germline CDR1 and CDR2: LNHDA and SQIVND (reference sequence). The full variable domain, in which reference TRBV19 and TRBJ2-6 provide the parts outside the CDR3, is DGGITQSPKYLFRKEGQNVTLSCEQNLNHDAMYWYRQDPGQGLRLIYYSQIVNDFQKGDIAEGYSVSREKKESFPLTVTSAQKNPTAFYLCASSIDLPGSSGANVLTFGAGSRLTVL.

The chain has TRBV7-2 and TRBJ2-4; 9 nucleotides agree with TRBD2. Germline CDR1 is SGHTA and CDR2 is FQGNSA. V shed 5 bases, J shed 0 bases, and the junction held 5 bases outside the gene matches. The CDR3 length is 16 residues. CDR3 nucleotide sequence: TGTGCCAGCAGCCCTACTAGCGGGCTAGCCAAAAACATTCAGTACTTC. Its translation is CASSPTSGLAKNIQYF.

The chain recombines TRBV28 with TRBJ2-4; 9 bases agree with TRBD2. Trimming at V came to 5 bases and at J to 5 bases, leaving 1 base not matched to a gene. CDR3 size: 13 residues. The germline V gene has CDR1 MDHEN and CDR2 SYDVKM. The CDR3 sequence is CASSRLAENIQYF. CDR3 nucleotides: TGTGCCAGCAGTCGACTAGCGGAAAACATTCAGTACTTC. Drawing the rest from reference TRBV28 and TRBJ2-4, the complete variable domain is DVKVTQSSRYLVKRTGEKVFLECVQDMDHENMFWYRQDPGLGLRLIYFSYDVKMKEKGDIPEGYSVSREKKERFSLILESASTNQTSMYLCASSRLAENIQYFGAGTRLSVL.

The rearrangement links TRBV6-1 to TRBJ1-1, with TRBD1 as a possible D gene (5 bases). The CDR3 is 13 residues long. CDR1 MNHNS and CDR2 SASEGT come from the germline V gene. Trimming cost V 9 bases and J 0 bases, with 11 bases left between them. The CDR3 reads CASTRVVNTEAFF. The CDR3 coding sequence is TGTGCCAGTACCAGGGTCGTGAACACTGAAGCTTTCTTT.

The rearrangement joins TRBV15 to TRBJ2-5; maybe TRBD2 (6 bases). The CDR3 spans 13 residues. V lost 6 bases and J lost 1, with 9 bases in between. The germline CDR1 and CDR2 sequences are LNHNV and YYDKDF (reference sequence). CDR3 residues: CATSEGLQETQYF. The CDR3 nucleotides read TGTGCCACCAGTGAGGGACTCCAAGAGACCCAGTACTTC.

The chain couples TRBV20-1 to TRBJ1-1; a possible D gene is TRBD1 (6 bases). Germline-derived CDR1 and CDR2 are DFQATT and SNEGSKA (reference sequence). Trimming pared 3 bases from V and 0 bases from J, leaving 11 bases between. The CDR3 covers 14 residues. CDR3 DNA sequence: TGCAGTGCTAGGGGGACACCCATGAACACTGAAGCTTTCTTT. Its protein is CSARGTPMNTEAFF.

In its sample, this clonotype was seen a few times. The chain couples TRBV10-3 to TRBJ2-2; 7 bases agree with TRBD2. CDR1 is ENHRY and CDR2 is SYGVKD in the germline V gene. The CDR3 has 15 amino acids. Germline trimming cut 3 bases from V and 5 bases from J; bases unmatched to any gene: 6. This CDR3 is CAISEGGSGTGELFF. CDR3 in DNA: TGTGCCATCAGTGAAGGCGGGAGCGGAACCGGGGAGCTGTTTTTT.

V gene TRBV20-1 combines with J gene TRBJ2-3; tentative D call: TRBD2 (6 bases). Germline CDR1 and CDR2: DFQATT and SNEGSKA (reference sequence). V was pared by 1 base and J by 0 bases, with 14 bases between. This CDR3 spans 16 amino acids. In DNA, the CDR3 is TGCAGTGCTAGAGTGGGCTTAGCGGCTAGCACAGATACGCAGTATTTT. It encodes CSARVGLAASTDTQYF.

The chain carries TRBV28 and TRBJ2-7; D is ambiguous. Trimming stripped 0 bases from V and 0 bases from J, with 9 bases between. The CDR3 extends over 15 amino acids. Per the germline V gene, CDR1 is MDHEN and CDR2 is SYDVKM. CDR3 region: CASSLWQQSSYEQYF. The CDR3 DNA reads TGTGCCAGCAGTTTATGGCAGCAAAGCTCCTACGAGCAGTACTTC.

This clonotype appeared a few times. The rearrangement joins TRBV6-1 to TRBJ2-2, with TRBD2 matching over 8 bases. Germline V gene data show CDR1 as MNHNS and CDR2 as SASEGT. V was clipped by 4 bases and J by 6 bases; unmatched bases: 7. The CDR3 sequence is 15 residues long. The DNA of the CDR3 is TGTGCCAGCAGTGGTCCAATAGCGGGACCCGGGGAGCTGTTTTTT. Residues: CASSGPIAGPGELFF.

This chain connects TRBV28 to TRBJ1-1, with D perhaps TRBD1 (6 bases). Trimming cost V 7 bases and J 5 bases, with 20 bases left between them. Germline V gene lookup returns CDR1 MDHEN and CDR2 SYDVKM. This CDR3 comprises 15 residues. The CDR3 loop is CASTLTGGGNTEAFF. The DNA of the CDR3 is TGTGCCAGCACCCTGACAGGAGGGGGAAATACTGAAGCTTTCTTT.

The chain uses TRBV6-1 and TRBJ1-2, with TRBD1 identical over 7 bases. CDR1 and CDR2 from the germline V gene are MNHNS and SASEGT. This CDR3 contains 13 residues. The CDR3 loop reads CASRQGLSGGYTF. The CDR3 DNA reads TGTGCTAGTAGACAGGGTCTTTCGGGCGGCTACACCTTC.

This chain uses TRBV7-6 with TRBJ2-5; 10 nucleotides match TRBD2. The germline V gene has CDR1 SGHVS and CDR2 FNYEAQ. V was clipped by 5 bases and J by 5 bases; unmatched bases: 17. This CDR3 region has 18 residues. This chain's CDR3 is CASSEGSSGSAIRETQYF. DNA for the CDR3: TGTGCCAGCAGCGAGGGGTCTAGCGGGAGCGCCATTCGGGAGACCCAGTACTTC.

The CDR3: CASSPTSGSVTDTQYF. Here the CDR3 DNA reads TGTGCCAGCTCACCGACTAGCGGGAGTGTGACAGATACGCAGTATTTT. The V gene is TRBV18, the J gene TRBJ2-3, with 12 positions matching TRBD2. Germline loops: CDR1 KGHSH, CDR2 LQKENI. The CDR3 length is 16 residues. With 3 bases clipped from V and 3 bases from J, the junction kept 4 bases outside the gene matches.

The chain has TRBV6-5 and TRBJ2-3, with 7 bases fitting TRBD1. Trimming removed 0 bases from V and 4 bases from J; junction bases left unmatched: 19. The CDR3 length is 20 residues. Germline-derived CDR1 and CDR2 are MNHEY and SVGAGI. The chain's CDR3 is CASSYSLFHSDRTRADTQYF. As DNA, the CDR3 is TGTGCCAGCAGTTACTCGTTGTTCCATTCGGACAGGACGCGGGCAGATACGCAGTATTTT.

This clonotype was detected a few times. This rearrangement joins TRBV15 to TRBJ2-3; a weak D match, TRBD1 (6 bases). CDR1 and CDR2 from the germline V gene are LNHNV and YYDKDF (reference sequence). The CDR3 spans 17 residues. Deletions cut 0 bases from V and 5 bases from J, with 18 bases between. DNA for the CDR3: TGTGCCACCAGCAGAGATCGGATGCAGGGGAGTGGAGATACGCAGTATTTT. Translating it yields CATSRDRMQGSGDTQYF. Complete variable domain (other parts from reference TRBV15 and TRBJ2-3): DAMVIQNPRYQVTQFGKPVTLSCSQTLNHNVMYWYQQKSSQAPKLLFHYYDKDFNNEADTPDNFQSRRPNTSFCFLDIRSPGLGDTAMYLCATSRDRMQGSGDTQYFGPGTRLTVL.

The chain links TRBV5-8 to TRBJ2-1; 11 bases align to TRBD2. The germline gives CDR1 SGHTS, CDR2 YDEGEE. Germline trimming cut 2 bases from V and 2 bases from J; bases unmatched to any gene: 3. The CDR3 is 16 residues long. The CDR3 DNA reads as TGTGCCAGCAGCTTAGGACTAGCGGGTCCCTACAATGAGCAGTTCTTC. Protein: CASSLGLAGPYNEQFF.

The chain links TRBV20-1 to TRBJ2-7; 9 bases match TRBD1. V lost 0 bases to trimming and J lost 0 bases; unmatched junction nucleotides: 6. The CDR3 extends over 16 amino acids. Germline CDR1 is DFQATT and CDR2 is SNEGSKA (reference sequence). The CDR3 DNA is TGCAGTGCTAGAGATTGGGGGACAGGGATCTCCTACGAGCAGTACTTC. Amino acids: CSARDWGTGISYEQYF.

This clonotype was counted between two and nine times. CDR3 sequence (DNA): TGTGCCAGCAGTGGGGGTCCCCGAGGCACCGGGGAGCTGTTTTTT. This sequence encodes CASSGGPRGTGELFF. J is TRBJ2-2 and V is TRBV6-1; D is undetermined. The V end lost 4 bases, the J end lost 4 bases, and 13 bases lay between the germline ends. Germline CDR1 and CDR2: MNHNS and SASEGT. This CDR3 is built from 15 residues.